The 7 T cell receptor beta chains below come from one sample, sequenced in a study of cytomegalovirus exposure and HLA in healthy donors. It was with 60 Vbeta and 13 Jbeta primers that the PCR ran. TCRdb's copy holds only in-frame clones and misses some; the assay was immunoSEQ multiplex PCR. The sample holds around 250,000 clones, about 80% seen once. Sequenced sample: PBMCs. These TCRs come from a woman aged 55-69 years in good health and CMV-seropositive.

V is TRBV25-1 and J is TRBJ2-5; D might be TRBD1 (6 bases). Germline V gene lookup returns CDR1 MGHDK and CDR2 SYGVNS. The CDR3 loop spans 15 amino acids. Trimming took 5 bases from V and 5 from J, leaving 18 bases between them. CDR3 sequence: CASSTGPGGDETQYF. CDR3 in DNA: TGTGCCAGCAGTACAGGGCCTGGGGGTGATGAGACCCAGTACTTC.

CDR3 DNA: TGCGCCAGCAGCTTGGAAGGGGGAGATTCACCCCTCCACTTT. It encodes CASSLEGGDSPLHF. The chain employs TRBV5-1 and TRBJ1-6; TRBD1 might be the D (6 bases). This CDR3 spans 14 amino acids. Trimming stripped 0 bases from V and 8 bases from J, with 9 bases between. CDR1 SGHRS and CDR2 YFSETQ come from the germline V gene. The complete variable domain, with remaining parts taken from reference TRBV5-1 and TRBJ1-6, reads KAGVTQTPRYLIKTRGQQVTLSCSPISGHRSVSWYQQTPGQGLQFLFEYFSETQRNKGNFPGRFSGRQFSNSRSEMNVSTLELGDSALYLCASSLEGGDSPLHFGNGTRLTVT.

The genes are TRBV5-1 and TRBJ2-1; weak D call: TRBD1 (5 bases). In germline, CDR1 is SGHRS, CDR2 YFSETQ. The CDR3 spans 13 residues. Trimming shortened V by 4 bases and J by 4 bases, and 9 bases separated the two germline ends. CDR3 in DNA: TGCGCCAGCAGCACACAGGTGTACAATGAGCAGTTCTTC. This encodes CASSTQVYNEQFF.

In DNA, the CDR3 is TGTGCCAGCAGTGAAACGGGATATGCGGGTGAGCAGTTCTTC. Translation gives CASSETGYAGEQFF. The chain uses TRBV6-4 and TRBJ2-1; maybe TRBD2 (5 bases). V was cut by 3 bases and J by 9 bases, with 15 bases left in between. Per the germline V gene, CDR1 is MRHNA and CDR2 is SNTAGT. CDR3 length: 14 residues.

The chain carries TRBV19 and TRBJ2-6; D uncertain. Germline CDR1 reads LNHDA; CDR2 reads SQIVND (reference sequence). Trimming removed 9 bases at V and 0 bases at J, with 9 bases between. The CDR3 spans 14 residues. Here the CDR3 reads CASKLSSGANVLTF. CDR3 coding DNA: TGTGCCAGCAAATTGAGCTCTGGGGCCAACGTCCTGACTTTC.

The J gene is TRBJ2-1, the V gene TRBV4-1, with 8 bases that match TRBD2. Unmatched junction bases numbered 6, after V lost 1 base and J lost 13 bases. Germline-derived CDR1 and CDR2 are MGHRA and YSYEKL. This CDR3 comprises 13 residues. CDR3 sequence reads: CASSQGASGGQFF. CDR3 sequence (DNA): TGCGCCAGCAGCCAAGGGGCAAGCGGGGGACAGTTCTTC.

The CDR3 here is CASSLVGANEQYF. In DNA, the CDR3 is TGTGCCAGCAGCTTGGTAGGGGCAAATGAGCAGTACTTC. The chain recombines TRBV5-4 with TRBJ2-5; perhaps TRBD1 as D (5 bases). V was trimmed by 0 bases and J by 11 bases, leaving 14 bases between them. CDR3 length: 13 amino acids. Germline V CDR1 and CDR2: SGHNT, YYREEE (reference sequence).